The next 22 T cell receptor beta chains were all read from a single sample in a study of T cell responses to AZD1222 COVID-19 vaccine. Assay: immunoSEQ multiplex PCR; the TCRdb copy retains only in-frame clones and omits some. The profile shows tens of thousands of clones, roughly 87% of them singletons. The input for sequencing was peripheral blood, taken 28 days after the second AZD1222 dose. The receptors here all came from an adult who received the AZD1222 COVID-19 vaccine.

The chain has TRBV27 and TRBJ2-1; D is unclear. Trimming took 10 bases from V and 6 from J, leaving 19 bases between them. CDR3 length: 14 amino acids. Germline V gene data show CDR1 as MNHEY and CDR2 as SMNVEV (reference sequence). Here the CDR3 DNA reads TGTGCCACCACCTCCAATAGGGCTAGCAATGAGCAGTTCTTC. This sequence encodes CATTSNRASNEQFF.

This sequence joins TRBV28 and TRBJ1-3; D remains unclear. V lost 2 bases to trimming and J lost 0 bases, with 11 bases between them. The CDR3 runs to 16 residues. Germline V gives CDR1 MDHEN, CDR2 SYDVKM. CDR3 in amino acids: CASSLREGFSGNTIYF. The DNA for the CDR3 is TGTGCCAGCAGTTTAAGAGAGGGTTTCTCTGGAAACACCATATATTTT.

This clone was seen once. V is TRBV11-3 and J is TRBJ1-1; D perhaps matches TRBD1 (5 bases). The CDR3 length is 14 residues. Germline CDR1 SGHNT, CDR2 YENEEA. Trimming pared 2 bases from V and 2 bases from J, leaving 9 bases between. The CDR3 DNA follows: TGTGCCAGCAGCTTACGGGGGGAAAACACTGAAGCTTTCTTT. Amino acids: CASSLRGENTEAFF.

The chain joins TRBV5-1 to TRBJ1-4, with D possibly TRBD1 on 5 matching bases. Germline V gene lookup returns CDR1 SGHRS and CDR2 YFSETQ. This CDR3 is built from 14 residues. V was cut by 6 bases and J by 1 base, with 10 bases left in between. The CDR3 bases are TGCGCCAGCATGTCCGGGGGAACTAATGAAAAACTGTTTTTT. It encodes CASMSGGTNEKLFF.

This clone was seen once. The chain combines TRBV28 with TRBJ2-7; the D gene is possibly TRBD1 (6 bases). Germline lookup yields CDR1 MDHEN and CDR2 SYDVKM. This CDR3 is 11 amino acids long. V lost 10 bases and J 4 bases, leaving 11 bases between the germline ends. The CDR3 spells CATGQTYEQYF. In DNA form, the CDR3 reads TGTGCCACTGGACAGACATACGAGCAGTACTTC.

CDR3 nucleotides: TGCGCCAGCAGCCCGGGGGGGACAGGGTCAGATACGCAGTATTTT. This encodes CASSPGGTGSDTQYF. This chain joins TRBV5-1 and TRBJ2-3; tentative D call: TRBD1 (9 bases). Trimming removed 4 bases from V and 4 bases from J, with 16 bases in between. This CDR3 comprises 15 residues. Germline CDR1 and CDR2: SGHRS and YFSETQ.

J is TRBJ2-3 and V is TRBV9; D might be TRBD2 (5 bases). Germline V gene sequence: CDR1 SGDLS, CDR2 YYNGEE. Trimming left V 0 bases short and J 2 bases short, with 13 bases between. This CDR3 spans 16 amino acids. This CDR3 is CASSVVGSGHTDTQYF. The DNA for the CDR3 is TGTGCCAGCAGCGTAGTGGGGAGCGGCCACACAGATACGCAGTATTTT.

The V gene is TRBV4-2, the J gene TRBJ2-1; D uncertain. The ends were cut back, 4 bases at V and 5 bases at J, with 12 bases in the middle. CDR1 is LGHNA and CDR2 is YNFKEQ in the germline V gene. The CDR3 length is 14 residues. The chain's CDR3 is CASSRWGSNNEQFF. CDR3 coding DNA: TGTGCCAGCAGCCGTTGGGGTTCGAACAATGAGCAGTTCTTC.

A few counts support this clone. J is TRBJ1-1 and V is TRBV5-4; no firm D call. This CDR3 spans 13 amino acids. Germline V CDR1 and CDR2: SGHNT, YYREEE (reference sequence). Trimming left V 2 bases short and J 0 bases short, with 5 bases between. The CDR3 nucleotides read TGTGCCAGCAGCTTTGGGATGAACACTGAAGCTTTCTTT. Translation: CASSFGMNTEAFF.

The chain is built from TRBV30 and TRBJ2-7; unclear D gene. Germline values: CDR1 GTSNPN, CDR2 SVGIG (reference sequence). Trimming pared 5 bases from V and 5 bases from J, leaving 10 bases between. The CDR3 runs 11 residues. CDR3 nucleotides: TGTGCCTGGGGTGAGAGAGACGAGCAGTACTTC. Translated, it gives CAWGERDEQYF. The whole variable domain, remainder taken from reference TRBV30 and TRBJ2-7, is SQTIHQWPATLVQPVGSPLSLECTVEGTSNPNLYWYRQAAGRGLQLLFYSVGIGQISSEVPQNLSASRPQDRQFILSSKKLLLSDSGFYLCAWGERDEQYFGPGTRLTVT.

The V and J genes are TRBV18 and TRBJ1-1, with TRBD1 as a possible D gene (5 bases). The CDR3 spans 12 residues. CDR1 and CDR2 from the germline V gene are KGHSH and LQKENI. Trimming stripped 3 bases from V and 10 bases from J, with 12 bases between. The CDR3 here is CASSPNDGGAFF. The CDR3 DNA follows: TGTGCCAGCTCACCCAACGACGGGGGAGCTTTCTTT.

The CDR3 DNA follows: TGTGCCAGCAGCTTATCCACAGGGTGGATTGAAGGCTACACCTTC. Protein: CASSLSTGWIEGYTF. V and J are TRBV7-9 and TRBJ1-2, with TRBD1 as a possible D gene (6 bases). Per germline, CDR1 SEHNR and CDR2 FQNEAQ (reference sequence). Trimming left V 2 bases short and J 8 bases short, with 18 bases between. This CDR3 has 15 amino acids.

The chain carries TRBV2 and TRBJ2-7; D uncertain. Trimming removed 0 bases at V and 7 bases at J, with 7 bases between. This CDR3 has 12 amino acids. Germline V gene lookup returns CDR1 SNHLY and CDR2 FYNNEI. In nucleotides, the CDR3 is TGTGCCAGCAGTGAAGCCTCCCAGGAGCAGTACTTC. Its protein product is CASSEASQEQYF.

V usage is TRBV11-3 and J usage is TRBJ2-4; D is ambiguous. In germline, CDR1 is SGHNT, CDR2 YENEEA. Deletions cut 5 bases from V and 7 bases from J, with 12 bases between. The CDR3 sequence is 13 residues long. The CDR3 nucleotides are TGTGCCAGCAGCCTAGGTCCGGACAACATTCAGTACTTC. Residues: CASSLGPDNIQYF.

A word on this clone: A read error may produce the germline difference seen at one junction end. V gene TRBV3-1 (or the pseudogene TRBV3-2) combines with J gene TRBJ2-3; D is uncertain. Germline CDR1 reads LGHDT; CDR2 reads YNNKEL (reference sequence). This CDR3 is built from 13 residues. CDR3 in amino acids: CASSPRPTYTQYF. CDR3 bases: TGTGCCAGCAGCCCACGACCCACATATACGCAGTATTTT.

The chain uses TRBV9 and TRBJ1-3; D not resolved. The V and J ends lost 4 bases and 4 bases respectively, with 15 bases between them. This CDR3 region has 15 residues. CDR1 and CDR2 from the germline V gene are SGDLS and YYNGEE. The CDR3 DNA follows: TGTGCCAGCAGCCCGGACGGGTCGCACGGAAACACCATATATTTT. It encodes CASSPDGSHGNTIYF.

V is TRBV30 and J is TRBJ2-7; D is undetermined. Germline V lookup: CDR1 GTSNPN, CDR2 SVGIG (reference sequence). The V end lost 2 bases, the J end lost 4 bases, and 21 bases lay between the germline ends. This CDR3 is built from 16 residues. DNA for the CDR3: TGTGCCTGGAGTACGGGTGGGCCCTCCTTAGAGTACGAGCAGTACTTC. Translated: CAWSTGGPSLEYEQYF.

The rearrangement joins TRBV9 to TRBJ1-3, with unresolved D. Germline loops: CDR1 SGDLS, CDR2 YYNGEE. The CDR3 contains 12 residues. V was pared by 3 bases and J by 3 bases, with 4 bases between. Here the CDR3 reads CASSASGNTIYF. The CDR3 coding sequence is TGTGCCAGCAGCGCTAGTGGAAACACCATATATTTT.

The V and J genes are TRBV27 and TRBJ2-1; D is undetermined. This CDR3 has 14 amino acids. The germline V and J ends were trimmed by 7 bases and 0 bases, with 10 bases remaining between them. CDR1 is MNHEY and CDR2 is SMNVEV in the germline V gene (reference sequence). The CDR3 DNA is TGTGCCAGCACCACCCTAGGCTCCTACAATGAGCAGTTCTTC. This sequence encodes CASTTLGSYNEQFF.

This clone has only one observation. The chain recombines TRBV7-2 with TRBJ1-5, with 7 bases aligning to TRBD1. Trimming took 1 base from V and 2 from J; bases not matched to a gene: 2. CDR1 is SGHTA, CDR2 FQGNSA, per germline. The CDR3 covers 15 residues. DNA of the CDR3: TGTGCCAGCAGCTTAGGTACAGGGGGCAATCAGCCCCAGCATTTT. It is translated as CASSLGTGGNQPQHF.

The rearrangement uses TRBV7-3 and TRBJ2-3; 11 bases align to TRBD2. With V trimmed by 5 bases and J by 7 bases, 8 bases remained unmatched. CDR1 and CDR2 (germline): SGHTA, FQGTGA. The CDR3 is made up of 15 amino acids. The CDR3 coding sequence is TGTGCCAGCAGCCGTAGCGGGAGGGAGTCGAATACGCAGTATTTT. It specifies CASSRSGRESNTQYF.

This clone has just a few counts. This chain links TRBV2 with TRBJ2-1, with 10 bases that match TRBD2. The CDR3 runs 15 residues. V gave up 7 bases and J gave up 6 bases; unmatched junction bases: 9. CDR1 and CDR2 from the germline V gene are SNHLY and FYNNEI. CDR3 nucleotides: TGTGCCAGCATGGGAACTAGCGGGATAGGCAATGAGCAGTTCTTC. Translated, it gives CASMGTSGIGNEQFF. Full variable domain (remainder filled in from reference TRBV2 and TRBJ2-1): EPEVTQTPSHQVTQMGQEVILRCVPISNHLYFYWYRQILGQKVEFLVSFYNNEISEKSEIFDDQFSVERPDGSNFTLKIRSTKLEDSAMYFCASMGTSGIGNEQFFGPGTRLTVL.